Listed below are T cell receptor beta chains from one sample, sequenced in a study of blood T cell repertoires in COVID-19. Sequenced by immunoSEQ multiplex PCR; TCRdb stores in-frame clones only, minus some. The sample has a few hundred thousand clones; 65% to 90% are singletons. Source material: peripheral blood. The receptors originated from a woman in her sixties with COVID-19, enrolled during active disease. The CDR3 runs from the conserved cysteine through the conserved F or W. Each record gives: J gene, D gene, V gene, clone size, CDR3 DNA, CDR3 protein. A D gene is named only where the DNA matches it firmly. Size tells how often a clone was seen (once, few, many) or the class of an expanded clone, and some rows leave it out.

J gene: TRBJ1-3; D gene: .; V gene: TRBV6-5; clone size: .; CDR3 DNA: TGTGCCAGCAGCCCAGAGCCTCGGCCAGGGGCCATATATTTT; CDR3 protein: CASSPEPRPGAIYF
J gene: TRBJ1-4; D gene: TRBD1; V gene: TRBV5-1; clone size: .; CDR3 DNA: TGCGCCAGCAGCTTGGGGACAGGGGTCGAAAAACTGTTTTTT; CDR3 protein: CASSLGTGVEKLFF
J gene: TRBJ1-6; D gene: .; V gene: TRBV6-4; clone size: .; CDR3 DNA: TGTGCCAGCAGAGCTAGGACTGACAATTCACCCCTCCACTTT; CDR3 protein: CASRARTDNSPLHF
J gene: TRBJ1-3; D gene: .; V gene: TRBV11-3; clone size: .; CDR3 DNA: TGTGCCAGCAGCTTAGTATCGGTTCCGGTTGGAAACACCATATATTTT; CDR3 protein: CASSLVSVPVGNTIYF
J gene: TRBJ2-3; D gene: .; V gene: TRBV5-8; clone size: once; CDR3 DNA: TGTGCCAGCAGCTTGGGGGACCGGGGGATCGATACGCAGTATTTT; CDR3 protein: CASSLGDRGIDTQYF
J gene: TRBJ1-1; D gene: TRBD1; V gene: TRBV29-1; clone size: .; CDR3 DNA: TGCAGCGTGACAGGGATGAACACTGAAGCTTTCTTT; CDR3 protein: CSVTGMNTEAFF
J gene: TRBJ1-5; D gene: TRBD1; V gene: TRBV7-2; clone size: .; CDR3 DNA: TGTGCCAGCAGCTCGGGAGGACAGGGGAATCAGCCCCAGCATTTT; CDR3 protein: CASSSGGQGNQPQHF
J gene: TRBJ2-7; D gene: .; V gene: TRBV4-2; clone size: .; CDR3 DNA: TGTGCCAGCAGCCAACTGGGACTCCTCTACGAGCAGTACTTC; CDR3 protein: CASSQLGLLYEQYF
J gene: TRBJ1-5; D gene: TRBD1; V gene: TRBV5-1; clone size: .; CDR3 DNA: TGCGCCAGCAGCTTGGAGGGCAGGGGGCGAGGACAGCCCCAGCATTTT; CDR3 protein: CASSLEGRGRGQPQHF
J gene: TRBJ1-4; D gene: .; V gene: TRBV15; clone size: .; CDR3 DNA: TGTGCCACCAGCAGAGATGGAGGGGCCTCTAATGAAAAACTGTTTTTT; CDR3 protein: CATSRDGGASNEKLFF
J gene: TRBJ1-3; D gene: .; V gene: TRBV12-3/TRBV12-4; clone size: .; CDR3 DNA: TGTGCCAGCAGGGAGATGCGGAACACCATATATTTT; CDR3 protein: CASREMRNTIYF
J gene: TRBJ2-1; D gene: .; V gene: TRBV3-1/TRBV3-2; clone size: .; CDR3 DNA: TGTGCCAGCAGCCAAGATACCGAGAATGAGCAGTTCTTC; CDR3 protein: CASSQDTENEQFF
J gene: TRBJ1-1; D gene: .; V gene: TRBV6-5; clone size: once; CDR3 DNA: TGTGCCAGCAGGTCAATGGGGAGGGACACTGAAGCTTTCTTT; CDR3 protein: CASRSMGRDTEAFF
J gene: TRBJ1-6; D gene: .; V gene: TRBV30; clone size: .; CDR3 DNA: TGTGCCTGGAGTGCGGGAGGGGTCCTCCACTTT; CDR3 protein: CAWSAGGVLHF
J gene: TRBJ2-1; D gene: TRBD1; V gene: TRBV7-2; clone size: .; CDR3 DNA: TGTGCCAGCAGCTTGTTAGGTTTGGGTCGCGGACAGGGCAATGAGCAGTTCTTC; CDR3 protein: CASSLLGLGRGQGNEQFF
J gene: TRBJ2-7; D gene: .; V gene: TRBV5-1; clone size: .; CDR3 DNA: TGCGCCAGCAGCTTGGGGACATATCCCTACGAGCAGTACTTC; CDR3 protein: CASSLGTYPYEQYF
J gene: TRBJ2-3; D gene: .; V gene: TRBV25-1; clone size: .; CDR3 DNA: TGTGCCAGCAGTGAATTATCTATGGGGCGCGCAGATACGCAGTATTTT; CDR3 protein: CASSELSMGRADTQYF
J gene: TRBJ1-1; D gene: TRBD1; V gene: TRBV7-3; clone size: .; CDR3 DNA: TGTGCCAGCAGCCCAGGACAGGGTCTTGAAGCTTTCTTT; CDR3 protein: CASSPGQGLEAFF
J gene: TRBJ1-5; D gene: .; V gene: TRBV6-2/TRBV6-3; clone size: .; CDR3 DNA: TGTGCCAGCAGTTTAACCGGGTCCACTAATCAGCCCCAGCATTTT; CDR3 protein: CASSLTGSTNQPQHF
J gene: TRBJ2-2; D gene: TRBD2; V gene: TRBV9; clone size: .; CDR3 DNA: TGTGCCAGCAGCTCCAGCCGGACTAGCGGGGGGGCAGGCACCGGGGAGCTGTTTTTT; CDR3 protein: CASSSSRTSGGAGTGELFF
J gene: TRBJ2-4; D gene: .; V gene: TRBV4-2; clone size: .; CDR3 DNA: TGTGCCAGCAGCCAAGATTCCCTTACTACTTCCAAAAACATTCAGTACTTC; CDR3 protein: CASSQDSLTTSKNIQYF
J gene: TRBJ1-5; D gene: .; V gene: TRBV23-1; clone size: .; CDR3 DNA: TGCGCCAGGAAAAAGCGGGCGGTGGAGAACAATCAGCCCCAGCATTTT; CDR3 protein: CARKKRAVENNQPQHF
J gene: TRBJ2-1; D gene: .; V gene: TRBV6-5; clone size: .; CDR3 DNA: TGTGCCAGCTCCCCGGCAGGTAGGAATGAGCAGTTCTTC; CDR3 protein: CASSPAGRNEQFF
J gene: TRBJ1-2; D gene: TRBD1; V gene: TRBV18; clone size: .; CDR3 DNA: TGTGCCAGCTCACCGCAGGGGGAGGAGGGCTACACCTTC; CDR3 protein: CASSPQGEEGYTF
J gene: TRBJ2-7; D gene: TRBD1; V gene: TRBV5-1; clone size: .; CDR3 DNA: TGCGCCAGCAGCACCTCTAGACAGGGGGCGGACGAGCAGTACTTC; CDR3 protein: CASSTSRQGADEQYF
J gene: TRBJ1-5; D gene: TRBD1; V gene: TRBV12-5; clone size: .; CDR3 DNA: TGTGCTAGTGGTTTGCGGACAGGGAGGGTCAATCAGCCCCAGCATTTT; CDR3 protein: CASGLRTGRVNQPQHF
J gene: TRBJ2-7; D gene: .; V gene: TRBV30; clone size: .; CDR3 DNA: TGTGCCTGGAGAGGCAGGGCGGACGAGCAGTACTTC; CDR3 protein: CAWRGRADEQYF
J gene: TRBJ2-7; D gene: .; V gene: TRBV29-1; clone size: .; CDR3 DNA: TGCAGCGTTGTTGACAGTGGGGCCTACGAGCAGTACTTC; CDR3 protein: CSVVDSGAYEQYF
J gene: TRBJ2-1; D gene: TRBD1; V gene: TRBV5-4; clone size: .; CDR3 DNA: TGTGCCAGCAGGGACACAGGGGGCCTGAGGAATGAGCAGTTCTTC; CDR3 protein: CASRDTGGLRNEQFF
J gene: TRBJ2-1; D gene: TRBD2; V gene: TRBV4-1; clone size: .; CDR3 DNA: TGCGCCAGCAGTCGACGGGGACTAGCGGGGGGAGGCTTCTACAATGAGCAGTTCTTC; CDR3 protein: CASSRRGLAGGGFYNEQFF
J gene: TRBJ2-5; D gene: TRBD2; V gene: TRBV2; clone size: .; CDR3 DNA: TGTGCCAGCAGTGTCGAAGACCGGGGGGGCGCTGAGACCCAGTACTTC; CDR3 protein: CASSVEDRGGAETQYF
J gene: TRBJ1-1; D gene: TRBD1; V gene: TRBV6-2/TRBV6-3; clone size: .; CDR3 DNA: TGTGCCAGCAGTGACGACAGGGGGCTGGGGGCTTTCTTT; CDR3 protein: CASSDDRGLGAFF
J gene: TRBJ1-2; D gene: .; V gene: TRBV11-2; clone size: .; CDR3 DNA: TGTGCCAGCAGCTTTTTACAGTACTATGGCTACACCTTC; CDR3 protein: CASSFLQYYGYTF
J gene: TRBJ1-3; D gene: TRBD1; V gene: TRBV3-1/TRBV3-2; clone size: .; CDR3 DNA: TGTGCCAGCAGCGCCCGAACAGGGGTCTCTGGAAACACCATATATTTT; CDR3 protein: CASSARTGVSGNTIYF
J gene: TRBJ1-5; D gene: TRBD1; V gene: TRBV18; clone size: .; CDR3 DNA: TGTGCCAGCTCTCTGACAGGGGGCGAGGGGAGCAATCAGCCCCAGCATTTT; CDR3 protein: CASSLTGGEGSNQPQHF
J gene: TRBJ1-2; D gene: TRBD1; V gene: TRBV6-5; clone size: once; CDR3 DNA: TGTGCCAGCAGTTGGGCCCTGACAGGGGCGGATGGCTACACCTTC; CDR3 protein: CASSWALTGADGYTF
J gene: TRBJ2-1; D gene: TRBD2; V gene: TRBV6-2/TRBV6-3; clone size: .; CDR3 DNA: TGTGCCAGCAGTTACTCGGGGACTAGCGGGGGGGCCTCGCAGTTCTTC; CDR3 protein: CASSYSGTSGGASQFF
J gene: TRBJ1-1; D gene: TRBD1; V gene: TRBV19; clone size: once; CDR3 DNA: TGTGCCAGTAGAGCCTGGACAGGGGGGAACACTGAAGCTTTCTTT; CDR3 protein: CASRAWTGGNTEAFF
J gene: TRBJ2-1; D gene: TRBD2; V gene: TRBV7-3; clone size: .; CDR3 DNA: TGTGCCAGCAGCTTTAGCGGGGGGGCTGCAAATGAGCAGTTCTTC; CDR3 protein: CASSFSGGAANEQFF
J gene: TRBJ1-5; D gene: .; V gene: TRBV19; clone size: .; CDR3 DNA: TGTGCCAGTAAGGTCGGGTATAGCAATCAGCCCCAGCATTTT; CDR3 protein: CASKVGYSNQPQHF